This T cell receptor beta chain is from a study of T cells in Graves' hyperthyroidism and ophthalmopathy. Study-wide points: Most clonotypes expanded in the thyroid (above 0.001) were also present in blood. Ophthalmopathy was model-predicted a median about 6 months pre-onset.

A note on this clonotype: Its antigen is not known.

Template material for amplifying TCR beta CDR3 regions consisted of RNA transcripts. Using the HTBI primer set, a first-round RT-PCR was run on the TCR CDR3. MiXCR, applied by TCRdb to the multiplex PCR reads, yields one record per CDR3 protein. The repertoire holds under 450,000 distinct CDR3 sequences, roughly a sixth seen once, with more than 30% in the top ten. Hyperthyroidism had been newly diagnosed in patients aged 18 to 65, and its duration was under 2 months. At first hyperthyroidism diagnosis, before any ophthalmopathy symptoms, the blood sample was collected. Trimming left V 2 bases short and J 1 base short, with 9 bases between. Germline CDR1 and CDR2: MNHEY and SVGEGT. This CDR3 contains 14 residues.

The rearrangement uses TRBV6-2 or TRBV6-3 and TRBJ2-7; D possibly uses TRBD1 or TRBD2 (5 bases each). Sequencing used blood. The source of this sequence is a woman in her 30s with Graves' hyperthyroidism that later progressed to Graves' ophthalmopathy. CDR3 sequence: CASSYPGRSYEQYF. The CDR3 DNA sequence: TGTGCCAGCAGTTACCCGGGACGATCCTACGAGCAGTACTTC.